These T cell receptor beta chains were read from a single sample in a study of T cell responses to AZD1222 COVID-19 vaccine. This table comes from immunoSEQ multiplex PCR, and its TCRdb copy is limited to in-frame clones, with some not included. This sample has some 150,000 clones, with roughly 87% found just once. The input for sequencing was peripheral blood, taken 28 days after the second dose of the MenACWY control vaccine. These TCRs come from an adult who received the MenACWY meningococcal vaccine as a control. Each CDR3 is given with its conserved first and last residue. A D gene is named only where the DNA matches it firmly. Clone size, where shown, is once, few, many, or a class for clones that have expanded.

J	D	V	size	CDR3	DNA
TRBJ1-1	NA	TRBV6-5	once	CASSYSRVLNTEAFF	TGTGCCAGCAGTTACTCACGCGTCCTGAACACTGAAGCTTTCTTT
TRBJ1-4	TRBD1	TRBV4-1	once	CASSQAQPGQGGRKLFF	TGCGCCAGCAGCCAAGCTCAACCGGGACAGGGAGGTCGAAAACTGTTTTTT
TRBJ2-1	NA	TRBV6-5	NA	CASSYSRLGRYEQFF	TGTGCCAGCAGTTATTCTAGGTTGGGGCGGTATGAGCAGTTCTTC
TRBJ2-1	TRBD2	TRBV3-1/TRBV3-2	once	CASSQDLRTNWRGNEQFF	TGTGCCAGCAGCCAAGACTTGCGGACTAATTGGCGGGGGAATGAGCAGTTCTTC
TRBJ1-6	NA	TRBV4-1	NA	CASSLGLVSPLHF	TGCGCCAGCAGCTTAGGACTGGTTTCACCCCTCCACTTT
TRBJ1-1	TRBD1	TRBV5-8	once	CASSLGGQGRLEAFF	TGTGCCAGCAGCTTGGGTGGACAGGGTCGCTTGGAAGCTTTCTTT
TRBJ1-1	NA	TRBV6-5	NA	CASRGGSGTEAFF	TGTGCCAGCAGGGGAGGTTCGGGCACTGAAGCTTTCTTT
TRBJ2-7	NA	TRBV18	NA	CASSPELKYEQYF	TGTGCCAGCTCACCTGAATTGAAGTACGAGCAGTACTTC
TRBJ1-5	NA	TRBV10-3	NA	CAISEGTLVNQPQHF	TGTGCCATCAGTGAGGGGACGCTTGTCAATCAGCCCCAGCATTTT
TRBJ2-1	NA	TRBV5-4	NA	CASSLLGEQFF	TGTGCCAGCAGCTTGTTAGGTGAGCAGTTCTTC
TRBJ1-4	NA	TRBV7-9	once	CASSFPGEKLFF	TGTGCCAGCAGCTTCCCAGGGGAAAAACTGTTTTTT
TRBJ2-1	TRBD1	TRBV15	NA	CATSRRQGGNEQFF	TGTGCCACCAGCAGAAGACAGGGCGGCAATGAGCAGTTCTTC
TRBJ2-7	TRBD1	TRBV6-6	NA	CASSSTGGRLNYEQYF	TGTGCCAGCAGTTCGACAGGGGGCCGTCTGAACTACGAGCAGTACTTC
TRBJ2-3	TRBD1	TRBV12-5	NA	CASGGNDRGPVSSTDTQYF	TGTGCTAGTGGTGGAAACGACAGGGGTCCCGTTTCTTCCACAGATACGCAGTATTTT
TRBJ1-4	NA	TRBV30	NA	CAWSVLGPNEKLFF	TGTGCCTGGAGTGTACTCGGTCCCAACGAAAAACTGTTTTTT
TRBJ2-2	NA	TRBV9	NA	CASRVDLNTGELFF	TGTGCCAGCAGAGTGGATTTGAACACCGGGGAGCTGTTTTTT
TRBJ2-2	NA	TRBV18	NA	CASSPVAQGGTGELFF	TGTGCCAGCTCACCAGTAGCACAGGGCGGAACCGGGGAGCTGTTTTTT
TRBJ2-3	TRBD1	TRBV11-2	once	CASSQTGTATDTQYF	TGTGCCAGCAGTCAAACCGGGACAGCCACAGATACGCAGTATTTT
TRBJ1-6	NA	TRBV30	NA	CAWSVQEGRAYNSPLHF	TGTGCCTGGAGTGTACAGGAGGGGAGGGCCTATAATTCACCCCTCCACTTT
TRBJ1-5	NA	TRBV7-8	NA	CASSLATGIQPQHF	TGTGCCAGCAGCTTAGCTACAGGGATACAGCCCCAGCATTTT
TRBJ1-2	NA	TRBV5-4	NA	CASSLWQGQGYTF	TGTGCCAGCAGCTTGTGGCAGGGCCAAGGCTACACCTTC
TRBJ2-7	NA	TRBV5-1	NA	CASSFGGGSYEQYF	TGCGCCAGCAGCTTTGGAGGGGGCTCCTACGAGCAGTACTTC
TRBJ1-2	NA	TRBV27	NA	CASSFSRANGYTF	TGTGCCAGCAGTTTCTCCAGGGCAAATGGCTACACCTTC
TRBJ2-7	TRBD2	TRBV29-1	NA	CSVEGTSYEQYF	TGCAGCGTTGAAGGGACTAGCTACGAGCAGTACTTC
TRBJ1-5	NA	TRBV19	NA	CASTPGTSSSAQHF	TGTGCCAGTACCCCCGGGACGTCGAGTTCGGCCCAGCATTTT
TRBJ1-1	NA	TRBV11-2	few	CASSITTGANTEAFF	TGTGCCAGCAGCATAACTACAGGAGCGAACACTGAAGCTTTCTTT
TRBJ2-7	NA	TRBV15	NA	CATEQGRYEQYF	TGTGCCACCGAGCAGGGACGATACGAGCAGTACTTC
TRBJ1-1	NA	TRBV6-5	NA	CASSYGSDGGTEAFF	TGTGCCAGCAGTTACGGCTCCGACGGTGGCACTGAAGCTTTCTTT
TRBJ1-2	TRBD1	TRBV5-1	NA	CASSLQGDGYTF	TGCGCCAGCAGCTTACAGGGGGATGGCTACACCTTC
TRBJ1-2	NA	TRBV7-2	NA	CASGRSASRGLTYGYTF	TGTGCGAGTGGTCGTAGTGCCAGCAGGGGATTAACCTATGGCTACACCTTC
TRBJ2-3	NA	TRBV30	NA	CAWSADRPRTDTQYF	TGTGCCTGGAGTGCGGACCGGCCCCGCACAGATACGCAGTATTTT
TRBJ2-5	NA	TRBV11-2	once	CASSFLRDAQETQYF	TGTGCCAGCAGCTTCCTCAGGGATGCACAAGAGACCCAGTACTTC
TRBJ1-4	NA	TRBV11-3	NA	CASSSGGTNEKLFF	TGTGCCAGCAGCTCGGGGGGGACTAATGAAAAACTGTTTTTT
TRBJ1-5	TRBD1	TRBV9	once	CASSAGTGPNQPQHF	TGTGCCAGCAGCGCCGGGACAGGACCTAATCAGCCCCAGCATTTT
TRBJ1-1	TRBD1	TRBV6-5	NA	CASSFGTGTNTEAFF	TGTGCCAGCAGTTTCGGGACAGGGACGAACACTGAAGCTTTCTTT
TRBJ2-5	NA	TRBV29-1	NA	CSVERGRQETQYF	TGCAGCGTTGAACGAGGGAGGCAAGAGACCCAGTACTTC
TRBJ2-5	TRBD1	TRBV9	NA	CASSATGQETQYF	TGTGCCAGCAGCGCGACAGGGCAAGAGACCCAGTACTTC
TRBJ1-1	NA	TRBV7-3	few	CASSSDRNTEAFF	TGTGCCAGCAGCTCCGACAGGAACACTGAAGCTTTCTTT
TRBJ2-7	NA	TRBV5-1	NA	CASSLVRDSSREQYF	TGCGCCAGCAGCTTGGTGCGGGACAGTTCTCGGGAGCAGTACTTC
TRBJ1-5	NA	TRBV10-3	NA	CAISEGMGDQPQHF	TGTGCCATCAGTGAGGGAATGGGTGATCAGCCCCAGCATTTT
TRBJ2-3	TRBD2	TRBV7-9	NA	CASGPSGRGTDTQYF	TGTGCCAGCGGACCAAGCGGGAGGGGCACAGATACGCAGTATTTT
TRBJ2-5	NA	TRBV6-2/TRBV6-3	NA	CASSYLTIQETQYF	TGTGCCAGCAGTTACCTAACTATCCAAGAGACCCAGTACTTC
TRBJ1-2	NA	TRBV19	NA	CASSLMGGIKGYTF	TGTGCCAGTAGTCTAATGGGGGGAATTAAGGGCTACACCTTC
TRBJ2-1	NA	TRBV10-3	NA	CAISSPSYNEQFF	TGTGCCATCAGCTCTCCCTCCTACAATGAGCAGTTCTTC
TRBJ2-1	TRBD2	TRBV4-2	NA	CASSQAPSGGGANEQFF	TGTGCCAGCAGCCAAGCGCCGTCTGGCGGGGGGGCGAATGAGCAGTTCTTC
TRBJ1-6	NA	TRBV21-1	NA	CATSRRIYNSPLHF	TGTGCCACCTCCAGAAGGATCTATAATTCACCCCTCCACTTT
TRBJ2-7	TRBD1	TRBV6-1	NA	CASSDTGVEQYF	TGTGCCAGCAGTGATACAGGGGTCGAGCAGTACTTC